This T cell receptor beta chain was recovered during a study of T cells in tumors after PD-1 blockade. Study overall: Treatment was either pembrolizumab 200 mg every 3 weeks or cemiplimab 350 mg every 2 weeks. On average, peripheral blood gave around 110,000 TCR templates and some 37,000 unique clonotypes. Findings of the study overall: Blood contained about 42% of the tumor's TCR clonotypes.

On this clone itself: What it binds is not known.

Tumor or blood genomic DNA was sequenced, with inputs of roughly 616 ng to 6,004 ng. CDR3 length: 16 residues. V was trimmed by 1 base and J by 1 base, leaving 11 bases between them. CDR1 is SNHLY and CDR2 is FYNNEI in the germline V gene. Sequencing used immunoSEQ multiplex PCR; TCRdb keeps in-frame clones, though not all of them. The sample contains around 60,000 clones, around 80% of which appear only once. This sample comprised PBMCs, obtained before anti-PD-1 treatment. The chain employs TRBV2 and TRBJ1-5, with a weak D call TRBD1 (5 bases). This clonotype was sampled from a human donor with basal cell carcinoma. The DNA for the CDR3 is TGTGCCAGCAGTGAAGTGTCTGGGGCCAGCAATCAGCCCCAGCATTTT. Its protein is CASSEVSGASNQPQHF.